Below, 27 T cell receptor beta chains from the same sample are listed, as sequenced in a study of T cell responses to AZD1222 COVID-19 vaccine. Assay used: immunoSEQ multiplex PCR; TCRdb lists only in-frame clones, some missing. The profile shows roughly 93,000 clones, approximately 89% of them singletons. The sample consisted of peripheral blood, taken 28 days after the second AZD1222 dose. The receptors were sampled from an adult who received the AZD1222 COVID-19 vaccine.

The chain uses TRBV21-1 and TRBJ1-5. TRBV21-1 is classified as a pseudogene. This CDR3 has 15 amino acids. DNA of the CDR3: TGTGCCAGCAGCAAACCCCGGGACAGCAATCAGCCCCAGCATTTT. It encodes CASSKPRDSNQPQHF.

This chain connects TRBV6-1 to TRBJ2-5; D remains ambiguous. CDR3 length: 16 residues. Trimming pared 1 base from V and 4 bases from J, leaving 16 bases between. CDR1 and CDR2 (germline): MNHNS, SASEGT. This CDR3 reads CASSEGVFNPSETQYF. CDR3 coding DNA: TGTGCCAGCAGTGAAGGAGTCTTCAACCCCTCAGAGACCCAGTACTTC.

The chain joins TRBV6-5 to TRBJ1-5; D unresolved. CDR1 is MNHEY, CDR2 SVGAGI, per germline. Trimming pared 4 bases from V and 9 bases from J, leaving 4 bases between. There are 10 residues in the CDR3. In nucleotides, the CDR3 is TGTGCCAGCAGTTCCTGGCCCCAGCATTTT. Translation gives CASSSWPQHF.

The chain is built from TRBV5-4 and TRBJ2-5; 8 nucleotides agree with TRBD1. V was clipped by 10 bases and J by 5 bases; unmatched bases: 10. In germline, CDR1 is SGHNT, CDR2 YYREEE (reference sequence). The CDR3 has 13 residues. CDR3 region: CAGRQGHWETQYF. In DNA, the CDR3 is TGTGCCGGCCGACAGGGGCATTGGGAGACCCAGTACTTC.

This chain links TRBV19 with TRBJ2-3, with TRBD2 as a possible D gene (6 bases). This CDR3 spans 15 amino acids. V lost 7 bases and J 1 base, leaving 15 bases between the germline ends. Germline loops: CDR1 LNHDA, CDR2 SQIVND (reference sequence). This CDR3 reads CASNGGALGTDTQYF. CDR3 bases: TGTGCCAGTAACGGCGGGGCCTTGGGCACAGATACGCAGTATTTT.

This chain connects TRBV3-1 (or the pseudogene TRBV3-2) to TRBJ1-1, with D possibly matching TRBD1 (5 bases). This CDR3 contains 13 residues. The germline CDR1 and CDR2 sequences are LGHDT and YNNKEL (reference sequence). This chain's CDR3 is CDYGAYLVAEAFF. CDR3 nucleotides: TGTGACTACGGGGCATATCTTGTCGCTGAAGCTTTCTTT.

The rearrangement links TRBV29-1 to TRBJ2-3; 10 nucleotides line up with TRBD1. The ends lost 5 bases at V and 4 bases at J; junction bases unmatched: 6. Germline CDR1 reads SQVTM; CDR2 reads ANQGSEA. The CDR3 covers 14 residues. In DNA form, the CDR3 reads TGCAGCGTTAGGGACAGGGGAGCGTCAGATACGCAGTATTTT. Its protein product is CSVRDRGASDTQYF.

The chain combines TRBV14 with TRBJ2-7; D is tentatively TRBD1 or TRBD2 (5 bases each). This CDR3 contains 15 residues. In germline, CDR1 is SGHDN, CDR2 FVKESK. The V and J ends lost 1 base and 4 bases respectively, with 14 bases between them. DNA for the CDR3: TGTGCCAGCAGCCAAGGACGGGGACCAATTTACGAGCAGTACTTC. This sequence encodes CASSQGRGPIYEQYF.

This clone was observed a few times. The chain employs TRBV6-5 and TRBJ2-7, with 10 bases fitting TRBD1. This CDR3 comprises 14 residues. The germline V gene encodes CDR1 MNHEY and CDR2 SVGAGI. Germline trimming cut 5 bases from V and 3 bases from J; bases unmatched to any gene: 4. CDR3 DNA sequence: TGTGCCAGCAGTCGGACAGGGGGAGACTACGAGCAGTACTTC. Its protein product is CASSRTGGDYEQYF.

This clone occurred once. The V gene is TRBV27, the J gene TRBJ2-7; no clear D gene. V gave up 5 bases and J gave up 4 bases, with 15 bases separating them. This CDR3 spans 14 amino acids. The germline V gene encodes CDR1 MNHEY and CDR2 SMNVEV (reference sequence). This chain's CDR3 is CASSPGVSIYEQYF. CDR3 coding DNA: TGTGCCAGCAGTCCGGGTGTGAGTATTTACGAGCAGTACTTC.

This clone was counted a single time. The chain has TRBV5-5 and TRBJ2-1, with TRBD1 matching over 10 bases. The CDR3 is 14 residues long. The germline V gene encodes CDR1 SGHKS and CDR2 YYEKEE (reference sequence). V was clipped by 0 bases and J by 9 bases; unmatched bases: 3. The CDR3 here is CASSLGDRGREQFF. In DNA form, the CDR3 reads TGTGCCAGCAGCTTGGGGGACAGGGGCCGTGAGCAGTTCTTC.

The rearrangement uses TRBV7-3 and TRBJ1-1; 8 bases are shared with TRBD1. The germline V gene encodes CDR1 SGHTA and CDR2 FQGTGA. CDR3 length: 13 amino acids. The V gene end was trimmed by 5 bases and the J gene end by 3 bases; junction bases not matched to a gene: 2. The CDR3 sequence: CASSPTGDTEAFF. The CDR3 DNA is TGTGCCAGCAGCCCGACAGGGGACACTGAAGCTTTCTTT.

The chain joins TRBV11-2 to TRBJ2-7; either TRBD1 or TRBD2 may supply D (6 bases each). Looked up from germline, CDR1 is SGHAT and CDR2 is FQNNGV. Trimming removed 3 bases from V and 3 bases from J, with 9 bases in between. The CDR3 length is 13 residues. The CDR3 DNA reads TGTGCCAGCAGCTTGGGGGGCGTCTACGAGCAGTACTTC. Protein: CASSLGGVYEQYF.

The chain recombines TRBV6-2 or TRBV6-3 with TRBJ1-2, with 9 bases identical to TRBD1. Germline trimming cut 2 bases from V and 6 bases from J; bases unmatched to any gene: 10. The V gene's germline CDR1 is MNHEY and CDR2 SVGEGT. The CDR3 totals 16 residues. DNA of the CDR3: TGTGCCAGCAGTTACAGGGGGACAGGGTACCGCGATGGCTACACCTTC. Protein product: CASSYRGTGYRDGYTF.

V is TRBV2 and J is TRBJ1-1, with 8 bases matching TRBD1. Germline CDR1 reads SNHLY; CDR2 reads FYNNEI. The ends lost 8 bases at V and 2 bases at J; junction bases unmatched: 7. This CDR3 region has 14 residues. This CDR3 reads CASHMAGGNTEAFF. Written as DNA, the CDR3 is TGTGCCAGCCACATGGCAGGGGGCAACACTGAAGCTTTCTTT.

The V call is TRBV28, the J call TRBJ1-2; 7 bases fit TRBD1. Germline CDR1 is MDHEN and CDR2 is SYDVKM. CDR3 length: 13 amino acids. Losses at the gene ends were 6 bases for V and 8 bases for J; bases not matched to a gene: 9. The DNA of the CDR3 is TGTGCCAGCAGAACCCGGGACAGTTGGGGCTACACCTTC. It specifies CASRTRDSWGYTF.

The J gene is TRBJ2-7, the V gene TRBV21-1. TRBV21-1 is assigned pseudogene status. The CDR3 has 14 amino acids. CDR3 bases: TGTGCCAGCAGCAAAAAACCGGATATAGACGAGCAGTACTTC. It encodes CASSKKPDIDEQYF.

This chain links TRBV7-8 with TRBJ2-3, with 8 positions matching TRBD2. Trimming removed 7 bases from V and 2 bases from J; junction bases left unmatched: 14. CDR1 and CDR2 (germline): SGHVS, FQNEAQ. CDR3 length equals 17 residues. The CDR3 DNA sequence: TGTGCCAGCACACTAGACGCTAGCGGGTCATTCACAGATACGCAGTATTTT. Residues: CASTLDASGSFTDTQYF.

CDR3: CASSLLRVSANTEAFF. The CDR3 coding sequence is TGTGCCAGCAGTTTGCTCCGGGTGTCGGCGAACACTGAAGCTTTCTTT. This sequence joins TRBV28 and TRBJ1-1; D gene ambiguous. V dropped 3 bases and J dropped 1 base, with 15 bases sitting between them. The CDR3 sequence is 16 residues long. Per the germline V gene, CDR1 is MDHEN and CDR2 is SYDVKM.

The chain links TRBV2 to TRBJ1-5; TRBD1 might be the D (6 bases). This CDR3 is built from 13 residues. Deletions cut 6 bases from V and 6 bases from J, with 12 bases between. The germline V gene has CDR1 SNHLY and CDR2 FYNNEI. CDR3 region: CASRTGVSQPQHF. CDR3 DNA sequence: TGTGCCAGCAGGACAGGAGTATCTCAGCCCCAGCATTTT.

This clone was seen once. V usage is TRBV18 and J usage is TRBJ2-7, with D maybe TRBD2 (5 bases). This CDR3 comprises 15 residues. Trimming took off 3 bases at V and 0 bases at J, with 12 bases between the two ends. CDR1 and CDR2 from the germline V gene are KGHSH and LQKENI. CDR3 loop: CASSPVSEGSYEQYF. For the CDR3, the DNA is TGTGCCAGCTCACCGGTTAGCGAGGGCTCCTACGAGCAGTACTTC.

This clone was detected once. This chain uses TRBV4-2 with TRBJ1-6, with D possibly matching TRBD1 (5 bases). V dropped 1 base and J dropped 6 bases, with 7 bases sitting between them. Germline assignment: CDR1 LGHNA and CDR2 YNFKEQ. This CDR3 has 14 residues. Here the CDR3 DNA reads TGTGCCAGCAGCCAAGGTCAGGGTAATTCACCCCTCCACTTT. Residues: CASSQGQGNSPLHF.

The chain joins TRBV4-2 to TRBJ2-5; D is ambiguous. CDR1 and CDR2 (germline): LGHNA, YNFKEQ. The V and J ends lost 0 bases and 3 bases respectively, with 8 bases between them. The CDR3 is made up of 14 amino acids. The CDR3 loop is CASSQEWKEETQYF. Here the CDR3 DNA reads TGTGCCAGCAGCCAAGAGTGGAAGGAAGAGACCCAGTACTTC.

This clone was picked up one time. The rearrangement uses TRBV4-1 and TRBJ2-1, with D possibly being TRBD2 (5 bases). This CDR3 spans 13 amino acids. Germline V gene lookup returns CDR1 MGHRA and CDR2 YSYEKL. V was trimmed by 0 bases and J by 7 bases, leaving 7 bases between them. The CDR3 nucleotides read TGCGCCAGCAGCCAAGATACGGGAAATGAGCAGTTCTTC. This gives the protein CASSQDTGNEQFF.

A word on this clone: This same CDR3 is encoded by further DNA sequences in the sample. V gene TRBV6-2 or TRBV6-3 combines with J gene TRBJ2-7; no reliable D call. V lost 5 bases to trimming and J lost 3 bases, with 5 bases between them. The CDR3 runs 11 residues. CDR1 and CDR2 from the germline V gene are MNHEY and SVGEGT. The CDR3 DNA is TGTGCCAGCAGTCAGAACTACGAGCAGTACTTC. Translation gives CASSQNYEQYF.

The CDR3 DNA reads as TGTGCCAGCAGCTTAAATCCCGCGGGGGGGACAAAGACCCAGTACTTC. It codes for CASSLNPAGGTKTQYF. The V gene is TRBV7-3, the J gene TRBJ2-5; 9 positions match TRBD2. This CDR3 contains 16 residues. Germline loops: CDR1 SGHTA, CDR2 FQGTGA. The junction had 9 bases not matched to a gene; V was cut back by 1 base and J by 6 bases.

V and J are TRBV27 and TRBJ1-1; D gene uncertain. The length of the CDR3 is 15 residues. Germline V lookup: CDR1 MNHEY, CDR2 SMNVEV (reference sequence). Trimming cost V 0 bases and J 1 base, with 9 bases left between them. The CDR3 reads CASSLSGRRNTEAFF. CDR3 sequence (DNA): TGTGCCAGCAGTTTATCCGGCAGACGGAACACTGAAGCTTTCTTT.